Listed here are 25 T cell receptor beta chains from one sample, sequenced in a study of blood T cell repertoires in COVID-19. The data were produced by immunoSEQ multiplex PCR, yet TCRdb's version contains in-frame clones alone and is incomplete. The data show approximately 450,000 clones, 85% to 90% seen once. Specimen: peripheral blood. All receptors come from a woman under 40 with acute or convalescent COVID-19.

CDR3 coding DNA: TGTGCTAGTGGGACTAACACTGAAGCTTTCTTT. It translates to CASGTNTEAFF. J is TRBJ1-1 and V is TRBV12-5; D not resolved. Germline V lookup: CDR1 LGHNT, CDR2 FRNRAP. V was shortened by 6 bases and J by 2 bases, with 4 bases between the two germline ends. CDR3 size: 11 residues.

V and J are TRBV4-1 and TRBJ2-2, with D possibly being TRBD1 (6 bases). CDR1 is MGHRA and CDR2 is YSYEKL in the germline V gene. The CDR3 runs to 17 residues. V was pared by 3 bases and J by 0 bases, with 14 bases between. The CDR3 DNA follows: TGCGCCAGCAGCCATTCATCAGGGGTAACGAACACCGGGGAGCTGTTTTTT. It encodes CASSHSSGVTNTGELFF.

This chain joins TRBV9 and TRBJ2-1, with 9 bases matching TRBD2. The CDR3 is 17 amino acids. Looked up from germline, CDR1 is SGDLS and CDR2 is YYNGEE. V gave up 4 bases and J gave up 8 bases; unmatched junction bases: 16. The CDR3 is CASSPTRGGGGAYEQFF. DNA for the CDR3: TGTGCCAGCAGCCCTACAAGAGGTGGCGGGGGGGCATATGAGCAGTTCTTC.

The table lists this clone with a count of one. The chain employs TRBV21-1 and TRBJ1-2; the DNA was not compared with TRBD1, the D call given in the table. TRBV21-1 is recorded as a pseudogene. The CDR3 has 15 amino acids. CDR3 bases: TGTGCCAGCAGCAGAGAGTTACAGGGGGCCTATGGCTACACCTTC. Protein product: CASSRELQGAYGYTF.

The chain links TRBV28 to TRBJ1-6; D not resolved. Per the germline V gene, CDR1 is MDHEN and CDR2 is SYDVKM. The CDR3 contains 15 residues. The germline V and J ends were trimmed by 2 bases and 14 bases, with 19 bases remaining between them. The CDR3 here is CASSLNAGSYLSLHF. For the CDR3, the DNA is TGTGCCAGCAGTTTAAATGCGGGATCCTACTTGTCCCTCCACTTT.

The genes are TRBV3-1 (or the pseudogene TRBV3-2) and TRBJ1-2; TRBD1 agrees at 9 bases. This CDR3 comprises 15 residues. The V gene end was trimmed by 0 bases and the J gene end by 8 bases; junction bases not matched to a gene: 7. Germline CDR1 is LGHDT and CDR2 is YNNKEL (reference sequence). The CDR3 nucleotides are TGTGCCAGCAGCCAAGATAACAGGGGGCGATCGGGCTACACCTTC. The encoded protein is CASSQDNRGRSGYTF.

V is TRBV10-3 and J is TRBJ1-5; D not certain. Trimming removed 2 bases from V and 2 bases from J, with 7 bases in between. The CDR3 covers 14 residues. Germline-derived CDR1 and CDR2 are ENHRY and SYGVKD. The CDR3 loop reads CAISEVGGNQPQHF. CDR3 sequence (DNA): TGTGCCATCAGTGAGGTCGGTGGCAATCAGCCCCAGCATTTT.

This rearrangement joins TRBV6-5 to TRBJ1-2; weak D call: TRBD1 (6 bases). CDR1 and CDR2 (germline): MNHEY, SVGAGI. V lost 7 bases and J 4 bases, leaving 16 bases between the germline ends. The length of the CDR3 is 14 residues. The CDR3 here is CASTGNRETYGYTF. For the CDR3, the DNA is TGTGCCAGCACCGGGAACAGGGAAACCTATGGCTACACCTTC.

This clone appeared a single time. J is TRBJ2-7 and V is TRBV4-1; 9 bases agree with TRBD1. Unmatched junction bases numbered 8, after V lost 2 bases and J lost 3 bases. Germline assignment: CDR1 MGHRA and CDR2 YSYEKL. CDR3 length: 16 residues. CDR3 sequence: CASSQNTQDRGYEQYF. The CDR3 DNA follows: TGCGCCAGCAGCCAAAACACCCAGGACAGGGGCTACGAGCAGTACTTC.

The rearrangement links TRBV6-5 to TRBJ2-3; perhaps TRBD2 as D (6 bases). The CDR3 is made up of 14 amino acids. V lost 2 bases to trimming and J lost 6 bases, with 12 bases between them. CDR1 is MNHEY, CDR2 SVGAGI, per germline. For the CDR3, the DNA is TGTGCCAGCAGTTACGGGACTTGGGAGGATACGCAGTATTTT. It specifies CASSYGTWEDTQYF.

The V and J genes are TRBV6-5 and TRBJ2-1; 7 nucleotides agree with TRBD1. The trim removed 6 bases at V and 4 bases at J, leaving 3 bases unmatched. The V gene's germline CDR1 is MNHEY and CDR2 SVGAGI. This CDR3 spans 13 amino acids. The CDR3 nucleotides are TGTGCCAGCAGGACGACAGGGTACAATGAGCAGTTCTTC. As protein: CASRTTGYNEQFF.

The rearrangement joins TRBV2 to TRBJ2-1; 10 bases are a match to TRBD2. Germline CDR1 reads SNHLY; CDR2 reads FYNNEI. The CDR3 is 14 amino acids. V was pared by 6 bases and J by 8 bases, with 7 bases of the junction left unmatched. This CDR3 reads CASSPGLAWDEQFF. DNA for the CDR3: TGTGCCAGCAGCCCGGGACTAGCGTGGGATGAGCAGTTCTTC.

This chain joins TRBV6-1 and TRBJ2-4, with a possible D match to TRBD2 (6 bases). The CDR3 is 14 residues long. The germline gives CDR1 MNHNS, CDR2 SASEGT. V was shortened by 2 bases and J by 8 bases, with 13 bases between the two germline ends. The CDR3 sequence: CASSETGGWDIQYF. Here the CDR3 DNA reads TGTGCCAGCAGTGAAACCGGAGGGTGGGACATTCAGTACTTC.

The rearrangement joins TRBV19 to TRBJ1-5; 8 bases are a match to TRBD1. Losses at the gene ends were 5 bases for V and 5 bases for J; bases not matched to a gene: 5. Germline V gene lookup returns CDR1 LNHDA and CDR2 SQIVND (reference sequence). The CDR3 runs to 14 residues. CDR3 protein: CASSWQGAYQPQHF. For the CDR3, the DNA is TGTGCCAGTAGTTGGCAGGGGGCTTATCAGCCCCAGCATTTT.

This clone was recorded only once. The chain recombines TRBV9 with TRBJ2-7; TRBD2 might be the D (7 bases). The CDR3 is made up of 13 amino acids. Germline CDR1 SGDLS, CDR2 YYNGEE. V was shortened by 3 bases and J by 6 bases, with 13 bases between the two germline ends. The CDR3 DNA reads as TGTGCCAGCAGCGGGGGCGGGGGCGCCGAGCAGTACTTC. This encodes CASSGGGGAEQYF.

The chain is built from TRBV11-2 and TRBJ2-2; D is perhaps TRBD2 (7 bases). Germline V gene data show CDR1 as SGHAT and CDR2 as FQNNGV. The CDR3 totals 19 residues. V dropped 4 bases and J dropped 3 bases, with 24 bases sitting between them. The CDR3 spells CASSYLVQGPGRYTGELFF. The CDR3 DNA is TGTGCCAGCAGCTACCTGGTACAGGGTCCCGGGAGGTACACCGGGGAGCTGTTTTTT.

The chain employs TRBV5-5 and TRBJ2-2, with 7 bases aligning to TRBD1. Germline V lookup: CDR1 SGHKS, CDR2 YYEKEE (reference sequence). This CDR3 spans 16 amino acids. V trimming: 7 bases; J trimming: 0 bases; junction bases outside the gene matches: 9. The CDR3 nucleotides read TGTGCCAGCGCGAACCCGGGACAGTCGAACACCGGGGAGCTGTTTTTT. It specifies CASANPGQSNTGELFF.

V and J are TRBV19 and TRBJ1-5, with TRBD1 identical over 7 bases. Germline V gives CDR1 LNHDA, CDR2 SQIVND (reference sequence). The CDR3 contains 15 residues. The V segment lost 6 bases and the J segment 4 bases; nucleotides outside the gene matches: 9. In DNA, the CDR3 is TGTGCCAGTAGCTCCCCGGACAGGCGAAATCAGCCCCAGCATTTT. The encoded protein is CASSSPDRRNQPQHF.

V is TRBV30 and J is TRBJ2-5; the match to TRBD2 covers 8 bases. The CDR3 loop spans 13 amino acids. Trimming at V came to 3 bases and at J to 5 bases, leaving 5 bases not matched to a gene. Germline V CDR1 and CDR2: GTSNPN, SVGIG (reference sequence). The CDR3, as DNA: TGTGCCTGGAGGATAGCGGGGCGTGAGACCCAGTACTTC. Encoded protein: CAWRIAGRETQYF.

This clone was observed a handful of times. The rearrangement joins TRBV28 to TRBJ2-6; 9 bases are a match to TRBD1. CDR3 size: 18 residues. The J segment lost 0 bases and the V segment lost 5 bases, leaving 8 bases of the junction unmatched. Germline V gene sequence: CDR1 MDHEN, CDR2 SYDVKM. The chain's CDR3 is CASSPLGQGYSGANVLTF. CDR3 in DNA: TGTGCCAGCAGTCCGCTGGGACAGGGTTACTCTGGGGCCAACGTCCTGACTTTC.

The CDR3 is CASSGYTQGLAFF. CDR3 nucleotides: TGTGCCAGCAGCGGCTATACGCAGGGGCTGGCTTTCTTT. The chain uses TRBV6-5 and TRBJ1-1; tentatively, D is TRBD1 (6 bases). V dropped 6 bases and J dropped 11 bases, with 19 bases sitting between them. CDR1 and CDR2 (germline): MNHEY, SVGAGI. The CDR3 consists of 13 residues.

The genes are TRBV5-5 and TRBJ2-5, with a tentative D call TRBD2 (6 bases). Between the trimmed V and J ends, which lost 3 bases and 4 bases, there was a span of 16 bases. Looked up from germline, CDR1 is SGHKS and CDR2 is YYEKEE (reference sequence). CDR3 length equals 15 residues. CDR3 region: CASSSDLAFGETQYF. Here the CDR3 DNA reads TGTGCCAGCAGCTCCGACCTAGCGTTCGGAGAGACCCAGTACTTC.

The rearrangement uses TRBV3-1 (or the pseudogene TRBV3-2) and TRBJ1-6; no clear D gene. Looked up from germline, CDR1 is LGHDT and CDR2 is YNNKEL (reference sequence). CDR3 length: 13 amino acids. V was clipped by 1 base and J by 6 bases, with 4 bases between them. The CDR3 is CASSQGLNSPLHF. CDR3 bases: TGTGCCAGCAGCCAAGGGCTTAATTCACCCCTCCACTTT.

The chain employs TRBV5-1 and TRBJ2-5, with 9 bases aligning to TRBD1. Germline V gives CDR1 SGHRS, CDR2 YFSETQ. The CDR3 runs 15 residues. The junction had 6 bases not matched to a gene; V was cut back by 4 bases and J by 2 bases. In DNA form, the CDR3 reads TGCGCCAGCAGCCAATACAGGGGGCGGCAAGAGACCCAGTACTTC. The encoded protein is CASSQYRGRQETQYF. Full variable domain (missing parts from reference TRBV5-1 and TRBJ2-5): KAGVTQTPRYLIKTRGQQVTLSCSPISGHRSVSWYQQTPGQGLQFLFEYFSETQRNKGNFPGRFSGRQFSNSRSEMNVSTLELGDSALYLCASSQYRGRQETQYFGPGTRLLVL.

The rearrangement joins TRBV6-6 to TRBJ1-5, with a possible D match to TRBD1 (5 bases). The CDR3 consists of 15 residues. Trimming took off 1 base at V and 0 bases at J, with 7 bases between the two ends. Per the germline V gene, CDR1 is MNHNY and CDR2 is SVGAGI (reference sequence). The CDR3 loop reads CASSYLGDSNQPQHF. The CDR3 DNA is TGTGCCAGCAGTTACTTAGGGGATAGCAATCAGCCCCAGCATTTT.